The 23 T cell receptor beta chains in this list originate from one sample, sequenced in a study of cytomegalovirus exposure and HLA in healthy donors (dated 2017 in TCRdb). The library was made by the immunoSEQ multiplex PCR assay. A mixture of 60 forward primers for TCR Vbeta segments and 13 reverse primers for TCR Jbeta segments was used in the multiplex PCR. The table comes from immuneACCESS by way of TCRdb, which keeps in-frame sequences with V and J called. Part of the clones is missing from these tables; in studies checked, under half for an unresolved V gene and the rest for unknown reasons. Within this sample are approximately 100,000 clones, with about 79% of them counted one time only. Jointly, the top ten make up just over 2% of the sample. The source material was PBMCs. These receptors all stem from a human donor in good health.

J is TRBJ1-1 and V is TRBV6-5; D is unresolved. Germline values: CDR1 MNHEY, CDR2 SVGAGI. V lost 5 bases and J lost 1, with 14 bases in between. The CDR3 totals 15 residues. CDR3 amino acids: CASSRSRSTNTEAFF. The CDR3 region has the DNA TGTGCCAGCAGTAGGTCCAGGTCGACGAACACTGAAGCTTTCTTT.

The CDR3 reads CAWGLRASGPYNEQFF. CDR3 coding DNA: TGTGCCTGGGGGCTTCGGGCTAGCGGCCCTTACAATGAGCAGTTCTTC. This chain joins TRBV30 and TRBJ2-1; 7 nucleotides match TRBD2. V shed 5 bases, J shed 4 bases, and the junction held 14 bases outside the gene matches. CDR3 length: 16 residues. Per germline, CDR1 GTSNPN and CDR2 SVGIG (reference sequence).

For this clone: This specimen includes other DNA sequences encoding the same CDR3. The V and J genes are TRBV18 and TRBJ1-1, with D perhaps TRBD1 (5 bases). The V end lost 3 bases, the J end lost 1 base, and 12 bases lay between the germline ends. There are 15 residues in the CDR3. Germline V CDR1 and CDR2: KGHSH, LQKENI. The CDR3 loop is CASSPGREGNTEAFF. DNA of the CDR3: TGTGCCAGCTCACCGGGGCGGGAGGGGAACACTGAAGCTTTCTTT.

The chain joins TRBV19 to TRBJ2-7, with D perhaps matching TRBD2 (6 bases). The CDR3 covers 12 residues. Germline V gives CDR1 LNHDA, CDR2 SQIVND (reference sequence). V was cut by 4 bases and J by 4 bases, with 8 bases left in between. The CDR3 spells CASSNAGYEQYF. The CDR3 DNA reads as TGTGCCAGTAGTAACGCGGGGTACGAGCAGTACTTC.

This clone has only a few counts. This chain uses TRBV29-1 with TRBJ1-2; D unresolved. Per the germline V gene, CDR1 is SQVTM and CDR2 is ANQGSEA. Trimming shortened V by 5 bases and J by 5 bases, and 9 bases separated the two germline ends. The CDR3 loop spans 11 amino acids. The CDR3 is CSVTLTYGYTF. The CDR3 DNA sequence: TGCAGCGTTACATTAACGTATGGCTACACCTTC.

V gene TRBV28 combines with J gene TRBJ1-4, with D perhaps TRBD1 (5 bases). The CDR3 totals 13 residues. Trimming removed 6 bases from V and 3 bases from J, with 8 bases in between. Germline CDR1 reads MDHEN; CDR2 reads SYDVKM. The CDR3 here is CASRRQPNEKLFF. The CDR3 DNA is TGTGCCAGCAGGCGACAGCCTAATGAAAAACTGTTTTTT.

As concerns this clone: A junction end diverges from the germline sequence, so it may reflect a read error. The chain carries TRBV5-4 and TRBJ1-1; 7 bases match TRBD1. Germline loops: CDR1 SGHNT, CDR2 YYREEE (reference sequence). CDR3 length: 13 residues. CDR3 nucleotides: TGTGCCAGCATCTCGACAGGGAACACTGAAGCTTCCTTT. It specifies CASISTGNTEASF.

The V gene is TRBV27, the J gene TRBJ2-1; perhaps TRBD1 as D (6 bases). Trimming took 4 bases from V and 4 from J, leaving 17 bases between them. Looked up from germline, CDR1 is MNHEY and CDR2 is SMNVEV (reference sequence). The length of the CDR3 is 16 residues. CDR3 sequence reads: CASSSRDIESYNEQFF. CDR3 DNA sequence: TGTGCCAGCAGTTCCCGGGACATCGAATCGTACAATGAGCAGTTCTTC.

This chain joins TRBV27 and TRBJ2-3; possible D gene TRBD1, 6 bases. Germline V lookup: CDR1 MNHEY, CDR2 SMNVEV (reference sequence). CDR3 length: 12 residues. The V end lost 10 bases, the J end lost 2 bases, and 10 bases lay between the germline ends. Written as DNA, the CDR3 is TGTGCCACAAAGGGGGTCACAGATACGCAGTATTTT. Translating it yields CATKGVTDTQYF.

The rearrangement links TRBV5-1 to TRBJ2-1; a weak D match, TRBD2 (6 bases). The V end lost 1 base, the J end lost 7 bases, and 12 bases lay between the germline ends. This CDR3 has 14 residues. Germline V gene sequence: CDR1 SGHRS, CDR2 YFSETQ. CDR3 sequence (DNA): TGCGCCAGCAGCTTGTTTTCTAGCGAGAATGAGCAGTTCTTC. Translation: CASSLFSSENEQFF.

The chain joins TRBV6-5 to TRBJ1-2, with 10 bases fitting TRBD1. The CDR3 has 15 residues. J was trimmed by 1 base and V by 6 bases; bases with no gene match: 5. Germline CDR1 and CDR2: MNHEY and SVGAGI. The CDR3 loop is CASSDRGRLNYGYTF. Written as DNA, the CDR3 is TGTGCCAGCAGCGACAGGGGGCGTCTTAACTATGGCTACACCTTC.

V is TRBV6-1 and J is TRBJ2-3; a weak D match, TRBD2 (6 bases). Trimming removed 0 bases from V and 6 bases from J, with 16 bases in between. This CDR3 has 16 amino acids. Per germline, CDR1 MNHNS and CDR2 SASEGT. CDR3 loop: CASSEAGGMSSDTQYF. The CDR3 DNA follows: TGTGCCAGCAGTGAAGCGGGCGGGATGAGTTCGGATACGCAGTATTTT.

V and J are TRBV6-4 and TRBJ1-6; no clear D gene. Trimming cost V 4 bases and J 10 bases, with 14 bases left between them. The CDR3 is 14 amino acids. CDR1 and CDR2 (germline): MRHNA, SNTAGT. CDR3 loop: CASSASETGSPLHF. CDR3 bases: TGTGCCAGCAGTGCTTCCGAGACGGGGTCACCCCTCCACTTT.

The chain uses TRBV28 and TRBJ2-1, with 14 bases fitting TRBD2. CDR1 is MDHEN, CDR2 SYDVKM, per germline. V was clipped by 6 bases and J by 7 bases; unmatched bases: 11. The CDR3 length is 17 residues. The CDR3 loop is CASSRGLAGAGGNEQFF. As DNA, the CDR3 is TGTGCCAGCAGCAGGGGACTAGCGGGAGCGGGGGGGAATGAGCAGTTCTTC. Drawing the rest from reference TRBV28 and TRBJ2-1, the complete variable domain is DVKVTQSSRYLVKRTGEKVFLECVQDMDHENMFWYRQDPGLGLRLIYFSYDVKMKEKGDIPEGYSVSREKKERFSLILESASTNQTSMYLCASSRGLAGAGGNEQFFGPGTRLTVL.

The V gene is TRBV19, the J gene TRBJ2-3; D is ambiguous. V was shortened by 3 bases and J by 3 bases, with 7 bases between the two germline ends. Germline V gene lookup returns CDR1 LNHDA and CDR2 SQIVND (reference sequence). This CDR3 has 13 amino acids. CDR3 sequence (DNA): TGTGCCAGTAGTATCCACGGGACAGATACGCAGTATTTT. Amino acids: CASSIHGTDTQYF.

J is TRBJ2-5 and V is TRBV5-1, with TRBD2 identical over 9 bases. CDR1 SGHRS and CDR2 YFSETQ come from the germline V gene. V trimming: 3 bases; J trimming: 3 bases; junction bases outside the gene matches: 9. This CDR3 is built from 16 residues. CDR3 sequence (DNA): TGCGCCAGCAGCTCGAATAGCGGGGGTTCTAAAGAGACCCAGTACTTC. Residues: CASSSNSGGSKETQYF.

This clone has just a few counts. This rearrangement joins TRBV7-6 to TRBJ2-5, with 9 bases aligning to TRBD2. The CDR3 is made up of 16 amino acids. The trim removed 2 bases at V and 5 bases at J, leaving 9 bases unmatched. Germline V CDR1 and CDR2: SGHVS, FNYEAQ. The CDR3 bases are TGTGCCAGCAGCTTATGGGGTGGTAGCGGGGGCGAGACCCAGTACTTC. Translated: CASSLWGGSGGETQYF.

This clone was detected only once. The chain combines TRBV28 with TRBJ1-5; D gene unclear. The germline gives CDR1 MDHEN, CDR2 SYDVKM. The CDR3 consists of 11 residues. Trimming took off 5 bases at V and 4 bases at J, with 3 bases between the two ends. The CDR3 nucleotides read TGTGCCAGCAGTGTAAATCAGCCCCAGCATTTT. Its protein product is CASSVNQPQHF. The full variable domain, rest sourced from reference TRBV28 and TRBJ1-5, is DVKVTQSSRYLVKRTGEKVFLECVQDMDHENMFWYRQDPGLGLRLIYFSYDVKMKEKGDIPEGYSVSREKKERFSLILESASTNQTSMYLCASSVNQPQHFGDGTRLSIL.

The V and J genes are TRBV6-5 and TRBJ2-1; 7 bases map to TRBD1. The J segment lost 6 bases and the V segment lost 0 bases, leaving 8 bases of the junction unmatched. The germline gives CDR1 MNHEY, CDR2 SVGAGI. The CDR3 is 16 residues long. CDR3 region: CASSYSTGSGGNEQFF. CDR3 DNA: TGTGCCAGCAGTTACTCCACAGGCTCAGGGGGCAATGAGCAGTTCTTC.

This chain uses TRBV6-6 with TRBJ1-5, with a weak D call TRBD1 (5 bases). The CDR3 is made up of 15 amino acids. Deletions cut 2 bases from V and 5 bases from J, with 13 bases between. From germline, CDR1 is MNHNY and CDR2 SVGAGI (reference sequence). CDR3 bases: TGTGCCAGCAGTTACCTAGACAGCGTAGATCAGCCCCAGCATTTT. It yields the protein CASSYLDSVDQPQHF.

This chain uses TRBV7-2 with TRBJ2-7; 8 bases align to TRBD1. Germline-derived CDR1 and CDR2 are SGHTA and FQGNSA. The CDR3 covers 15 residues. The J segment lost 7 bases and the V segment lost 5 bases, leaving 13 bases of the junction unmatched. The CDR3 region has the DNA TGTGCCAGCAGCGGGGGGATCCAGGGGGCGAGGGAGCAGTACTTC. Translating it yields CASSGGIQGAREQYF.

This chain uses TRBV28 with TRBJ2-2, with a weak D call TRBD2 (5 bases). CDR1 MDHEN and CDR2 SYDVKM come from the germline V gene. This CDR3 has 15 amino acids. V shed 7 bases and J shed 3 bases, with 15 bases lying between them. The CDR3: CASTFGDRDTGELFF. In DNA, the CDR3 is TGTGCCAGCACCTTCGGGGATAGAGACACCGGGGAGCTGTTTTTT.

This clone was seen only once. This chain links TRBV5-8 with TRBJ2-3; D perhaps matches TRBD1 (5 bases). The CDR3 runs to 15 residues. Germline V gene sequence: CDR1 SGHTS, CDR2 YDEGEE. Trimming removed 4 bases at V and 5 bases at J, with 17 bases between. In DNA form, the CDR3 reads TGTGCCAGCAGCCCTTGGACACTCGGCAGAGATACGCAGTATTTT. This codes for CASSPWTLGRDTQYF.